The 29 T cell receptor beta chains below were found in one sample sequenced in a study of shared T cell receptors in the human thymus. Using immunoSEQ multiplex PCR, the repertoire was profiled, and TCRdb retains in-frame clones only, with some absent. This table holds 450,000 to 650,000 clones, about 80% found once. These data were also reused for a study on human thymus T cells.

The sample consisted of thymocytes. These receptors all stem from a boy under three years old with a congenital heart defect.

This chain's CDR3 is CSGRETSNTEAFF. CDR3 sequence (DNA): TGCAGCGGACGAGAGACATCGAACACTGAAGCTTTCTTT. The V and J genes are TRBV29-1 and TRBJ1-1; no firm D call. Germline CDR1 is SQVTM and CDR2 is ANQGSEA. V dropped 7 bases and J dropped 1 base, with 13 bases sitting between them. This CDR3 contains 13 residues.

This sequence joins TRBV19 and TRBJ2-1; 10 nucleotides line up with TRBD2. This CDR3 spans 17 amino acids. V was pared by 2 bases and J by 8 bases, with 12 bases of the junction left unmatched. The germline V gene encodes CDR1 LNHDA and CDR2 SQIVND (reference sequence). CDR3 DNA sequence: TGTGCCAGTAGTATAATCCGGTTAGCGGGAGGTCCCGATGAGCAGTTCTTC. Residues: CASSIIRLAGGPDEQFF.

There are a few counts of this clone. This chain links TRBV6-5 with TRBJ2-7; perhaps TRBD2 as D (6 bases). Trimming removed 6 bases at V and 2 bases at J, with 17 bases between. In germline, CDR1 is MNHEY, CDR2 SVGAGI. CDR3 length equals 15 residues. The CDR3 is CASRGGGGVPYEQYF. Here the CDR3 DNA reads TGTGCCAGCAGGGGGGGTGGAGGGGTACCCTACGAGCAGTACTTC.

This clone was seen a handful of times. The chain joins TRBV5-1 to TRBJ1-1; TRBD1 matches 7 bases. Germline V CDR1 and CDR2: SGHRS, YFSETQ. This CDR3 region has 15 residues. Trimming removed 4 bases from V and 2 bases from J; junction bases left unmatched: 8. CDR3 in DNA: TGCGCCAGCAGCCCTGGAGACAGGGCAAACACTGAAGCTTTCTTT. This codes for CASSPGDRANTEAFF.

This rearrangement joins TRBV7-9 to TRBJ2-3, with TRBD2 identical over 7 bases. Germline CDR1 and CDR2: SEHNR and FQNEAQ (reference sequence). The CDR3 has 15 residues. Trimming cost V 5 bases and J 4 bases; bases outside gene matches: 9. This chain's CDR3 is CASSRDGGRSDTQYF. The DNA of the CDR3 is TGTGCCAGCAGCCGAGACGGCGGGAGATCAGATACGCAGTATTTT. The whole variable domain, filled in from reference TRBV7-9 and TRBJ2-3, reads DTGVSQNPRHKITKRGQNVTFRCDPISEHNRLYWYRQTLGQGPEFLTYFQNEAQLEKSRLLSDRFSAERPKGSFSTLEIQRTEQGDSAMYLCASSRDGGRSDTQYFGPGTRLTVL.

V gene TRBV10-1 combines with J gene TRBJ2-7; the D gene is possibly TRBD2 (6 bases). The CDR3 contains 14 residues. The germline V gene encodes CDR1 WNHNN and CDR2 SYGVQD (reference sequence). V lost 0 bases and J 5 bases, leaving 11 bases between the germline ends. CDR3 protein: CASSESGSRHEQYF. For the CDR3, the DNA is TGCGCCAGCAGTGAGTCCGGGAGCCGTCACGAGCAGTACTTC.

The CDR3 DNA follows: TGCAGCGTCGTAAGGACAGGGTCGGACTATGGCTACACCTTC. This codes for CSVVRTGSDYGYTF. V is TRBV29-1 and J is TRBJ1-2; 8 nucleotides agree with TRBD1. CDR1 SQVTM and CDR2 ANQGSEA come from the germline V gene. The CDR3 runs 14 residues. Unmatched junction bases numbered 9, after V lost 6 bases and J lost 3 bases.

The chain has TRBV6-1 and TRBJ2-7; D possibly corresponds to TRBD2 (5 bases). The V and J ends lost 0 bases and 1 base respectively, with 13 bases between them. CDR3 length: 16 amino acids. Germline CDR1 reads MNHNS; CDR2 reads SASEGT. CDR3 DNA sequence: TGTGCCAGCAGTGAAGCCCCGCCCCCGGGGTCCTACGAGCAGTACTTC. It specifies CASSEAPPPGSYEQYF.

Regarding this clone: The junction departs from germline at one end; a sequencing error may be responsible. This sample includes further DNA sequences coding for the same CDR3. The chain links TRBV29-1 to TRBJ1-1; a weak D match, TRBD1 (6 bases). The CDR3 is 17 residues long. CDR1 and CDR2 from the germline V gene are SQVTM and ANQGSEA. The CDR3 DNA reads TGCAGCGTTGAATCCAGGGCCGGACAGAACATGAACACCGAAGCTTTCTTT. Amino acid sequence: CSVESRAGQNMNTEAFF. Together with reference TRBV29-1 and TRBJ1-1, the CDR3 gives the full variable domain: SAVISQKPSRDICQRGTSLTIQCQVDSQVTMMFWYRQQPGQSLTLIATANQGSEATYESGFVIDKFPISRPNLTFSTLTVSNMSPEDSSIYLCSVESRAGQNMNTEAFFGQGTRLTVV.

This clone was observed once. This chain connects TRBV5-6 to TRBJ1-2; maybe TRBD1 (6 bases). The CDR3 has 14 amino acids. Germline loops: CDR1 SGHDT, CDR2 YYEEEE. The V gene lost 5 bases and the J gene lost 4 bases, with 15 bases spanning the gap. The CDR3 nucleotides are TGTGCCAGCAGTTCGGGGGGCGCCGGCTATGGCTACACCTTC. Protein product: CASSSGGAGYGYTF.

The rearrangement joins TRBV28 to TRBJ2-1, with 7 bases aligning to TRBD2. The CDR3 is 15 residues long. Germline V gene sequence: CDR1 MDHEN, CDR2 SYDVKM. J lost 3 bases, V lost 6 bases, and 8 bases had no gene match. For the CDR3, the DNA is TGTGCCAGCAGGGGAGCGGGACTTATCTACAATGAGCAGTTCTTC. Protein: CASRGAGLIYNEQFF.

The chain employs TRBV7-2 and TRBJ2-7, with 7 bases lining up with TRBD1. This CDR3 is built from 13 residues. Germline trimming cut 6 bases from V and 7 bases from J; bases unmatched to any gene: 9. The germline CDR1 and CDR2 sequences are SGHTA and FQGNSA. CDR3 nucleotides: TGTGCCAGCAGTCCGGGACAGCGATGGGAGCAGTACTTC. Its translation: CASSPGQRWEQYF.

This chain joins TRBV4-2 and TRBJ2-5, with 7 bases fitting TRBD2. Germline CDR1 and CDR2: LGHNA and YNFKEQ. V was clipped by 4 bases and J by 4 bases; unmatched bases: 18. The CDR3 is 18 amino acids. The CDR3 reads CASSPNPAGENGRETQYF. The DNA of the CDR3 is TGTGCCAGCAGCCCCAATCCCGCGGGAGAAAACGGAAGAGAGACCCAGTACTTC.

The chain carries TRBV20-1 and TRBJ2-5; D is uncertain. Germline-derived CDR1 and CDR2 are DFQATT and SNEGSKA (reference sequence). The CDR3 runs 11 residues. CDR3 sequence reads: CSHQRVTTQYF. The DNA of the CDR3 is TGCAGCCACCAACGGGTAACGACCCAGTACTTC.

The rearrangement joins TRBV4-3 to TRBJ2-1; 9 bases are a match to TRBD2. V dropped 3 bases and J dropped 7; count of bases not matched to a gene: 19. Looked up from germline, CDR1 is LGHNA and CDR2 is YSLEER. The CDR3 totals 19 residues. The CDR3 DNA reads as TGCGCCAGCAGCCACCCACGACCCTTAGCGGGAGTAGTACTGAATGAGCAGTTCTTC. This sequence encodes CASSHPRPLAGVVLNEQFF.

This clone was found once. The chain joins TRBV6-5 to TRBJ2-7, with 7 bases aligning to TRBD1. V trimming: 7 bases; J trimming: 0 bases; junction bases outside the gene matches: 9. Per the germline V gene, CDR1 is MNHEY and CDR2 is SVGAGI. The length of the CDR3 is 15 residues. The CDR3 protein is CASTGQVQDSYEQYF. Written as DNA, the CDR3 is TGTGCCAGCACCGGACAGGTTCAAGACTCCTACGAGCAGTACTTC.

V is TRBV28 and J is TRBJ1-2, with TRBD1 as a possible D gene (6 bases). V lost 5 bases to trimming and J lost 5 bases, with 15 bases between them. Germline loops: CDR1 MDHEN, CDR2 SYDVKM. The CDR3 covers 14 residues. CDR3 nucleotide sequence: TGTGCCAGCAGTCCTCAGGGGACCTCTTATGGCTACACCTTC. It translates to CASSPQGTSYGYTF.

This clone was observed a few times. The chain has TRBV29-1 and TRBJ1-1; 8 bases line up with TRBD1. Germline lookup yields CDR1 SQVTM and CDR2 ANQGSEA. CDR3 length: 14 amino acids. The junction had 7 bases not matched to a gene; V was cut back by 7 bases and J by 0 bases. This CDR3 reads CSGGQGNMNTEAFF. Here the CDR3 DNA reads TGCAGCGGTGGACAGGGTAACATGAACACTGAAGCTTTCTTT.

The rearrangement joins TRBV11-2 to TRBJ2-5; D is unresolved. V dropped 2 bases and J dropped 7 bases, with 11 bases sitting between them. This CDR3 is built from 13 residues. Germline CDR1 is SGHAT and CDR2 is FQNNGV. This chain's CDR3 is CASSLTRRGTQYF. As DNA, the CDR3 is TGTGCCAGCAGCTTAACTCGTAGAGGGACCCAGTACTTC.

The J gene is TRBJ2-7, the V gene TRBV5-1; 9 nucleotides match TRBD1. CDR1 is SGHRS, CDR2 YFSETQ, per germline. The CDR3 has 15 amino acids. V shed 3 bases and J 0 bases; nucleotides not matched to a gene: 4. CDR3 sequence (DNA): TGCGCCAGCAGCTGGGACAGGGTCGCCTCCTACGAGCAGTACTTC. This sequence encodes CASSWDRVASYEQYF.

This clone appeared a few times. The chain links TRBV6-6 to TRBJ1-5, with a weak D call TRBD1 (6 bases). Trimming removed 3 bases from V and 4 bases from J, with 13 bases in between. The CDR3 length is 15 residues. Germline CDR1 and CDR2: MNHNY and SVGAGI (reference sequence). DNA of the CDR3: TGTGCCAGCAGTTATAGGGGGGGTCTGAATCAGCCCCAGCATTTT. This gives the protein CASSYRGGLNQPQHF.

This chain connects TRBV25-1 to TRBJ2-5; the D is unclear. Germline values: CDR1 MGHDK, CDR2 SYGVNS. The length of the CDR3 is 11 residues. Trimming shortened V by 6 bases and J by 2 bases, and 4 bases separated the two germline ends. CDR3 in DNA: TGTGCCAGCAGATATCAAGAGACCCAGTACTTC. Translating gives CASRYQETQYF.

V usage is TRBV4-2 and J usage is TRBJ2-1; 7 bases line up with TRBD2. V lost 2 bases to trimming and J lost 0 bases; unmatched junction nucleotides: 7. This CDR3 contains 17 residues. In germline, CDR1 is LGHNA, CDR2 YNFKEQ. The CDR3 DNA reads TGTGCCAGCAGCCAACTTGGGAGGGAAAGCTCCTACAATGAGCAGTTCTTC. Encoded protein: CASSQLGRESSYNEQFF.

The rearrangement uses TRBV19 and TRBJ2-3, with 10 bases identical to TRBD2. Germline values: CDR1 LNHDA, CDR2 SQIVND (reference sequence). The V and J ends lost 1 base and 6 bases, in that order; junction bases with no gene match: 7. This CDR3 has 16 residues. This CDR3 is CASSIVSGRAGDTQYF. The CDR3 region has the DNA TGTGCCAGTAGTATAGTGAGCGGGAGGGCCGGTGATACGCAGTATTTT.

The chain uses TRBV18 and TRBJ2-3, with D perhaps TRBD2 (5 bases). Trimming removed 6 bases from V and 1 base from J, with 17 bases in between. The CDR3 extends over 16 amino acids. Germline V CDR1 and CDR2: KGHSH, LQKENI. CDR3 loop: CASSPERGRGTDTQYF. In DNA form, the CDR3 reads TGTGCCAGCTCGCCCGAGAGAGGGCGGGGCACAGATACGCAGTATTTT.

The chain combines TRBV19 with TRBJ1-2; 9 bases fit TRBD1. The germline V gene has CDR1 LNHDA and CDR2 SQIVND (reference sequence). CDR3 length equals 15 residues. V lost 3 bases, J lost 4 bases, and 6 bases stayed unmatched. CDR3 sequence reads: CASSIGDRAFYGYTF. The CDR3 DNA is TGTGCCAGTAGTATCGGGGACAGGGCGTTCTATGGCTACACCTTC.

In this sample, this clone turned up a few times. The V gene is TRBV30, the J gene TRBJ1-6; D may be TRBD1 (5 bases). V shed 0 bases and J shed 0 bases, with 18 bases lying between them. Germline assignment: CDR1 GTSNPN and CDR2 SVGIG (reference sequence). The CDR3 loop spans 19 amino acids. The CDR3: CAWSVLWDDDSSYNSPLHF. CDR3 bases: TGTGCCTGGAGTGTACTTTGGGATGACGACAGCTCCTATAATTCACCCCTCCACTTT.

This clone was seen a handful of times. The chain has TRBV5-6 and TRBJ2-1, with TRBD1 matching over 8 bases. The CDR3 length is 13 residues. V lost 0 bases to trimming and J lost 15 bases; unmatched junction nucleotides: 8. CDR1 SGHDT and CDR2 YYEEEE come from the germline V gene. The CDR3 DNA sequence: TGTGCCAGCAGCTTGGAGGACAGGGTCGTTCTGTTCTTC. The encoded protein is CASSLEDRVVLFF. Looking up the rest from reference TRBV5-6 and TRBJ2-1 gives the full variable domain: DAGVTQSPTHLIKTRGQQVTLRCSPKSGHDTVSWYQQALGQGPQFIFQYYEEEERQRGNFPDRFSGHQFPNYSSELNVNALLLGDSALYLCASSLEDRVVLFFGPGTRLTVL.

In nucleotides, the CDR3 is TGTGCCAGCAGTGGTCCGGGGAGAGTGGAGACCCAGTACTTC. The encoded protein is CASSGPGRVETQYF. The chain combines TRBV25-1 with TRBJ2-5, with a tentative D call TRBD2 (5 bases). The length of the CDR3 is 14 residues. The V gene lost 4 bases and the J gene lost 5 bases, with 14 bases spanning the gap. Germline CDR1 is MGHDK and CDR2 is SYGVNS.